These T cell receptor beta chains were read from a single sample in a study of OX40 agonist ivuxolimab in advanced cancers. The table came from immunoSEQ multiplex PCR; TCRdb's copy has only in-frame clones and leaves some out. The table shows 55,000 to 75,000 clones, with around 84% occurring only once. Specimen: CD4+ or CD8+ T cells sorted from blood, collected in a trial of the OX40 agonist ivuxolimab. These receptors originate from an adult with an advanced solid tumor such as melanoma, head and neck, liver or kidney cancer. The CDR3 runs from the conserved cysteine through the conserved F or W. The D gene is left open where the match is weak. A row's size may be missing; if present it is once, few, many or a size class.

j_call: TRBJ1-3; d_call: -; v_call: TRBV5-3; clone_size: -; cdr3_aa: CARIAADTIYF; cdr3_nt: TGTGCCAGAATTGCCGCGGACACCATATATTTT
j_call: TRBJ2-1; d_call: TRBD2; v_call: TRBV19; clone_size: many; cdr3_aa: CASSNLAASYNEQFF; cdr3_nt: TGTGCCAGTAGTAACCTAGCGGCTTCTTACAATGAGCAGTTCTTC
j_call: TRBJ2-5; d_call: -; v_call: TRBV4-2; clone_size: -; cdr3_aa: CASSQEARGIIETQYF; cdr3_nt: TGTGCCAGCAGCCAAGAAGCCAGGGGTATTATCGAGACCCAGTACTTC
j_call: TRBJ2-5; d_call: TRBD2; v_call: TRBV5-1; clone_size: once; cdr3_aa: CASSLEAGSQTQYF; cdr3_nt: TGCGCCAGCAGCTTGGAAGCGGGAAGTCAGACCCAGTACTTC
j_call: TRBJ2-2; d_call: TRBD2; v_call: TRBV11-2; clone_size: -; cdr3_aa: CASRGPGTSGTGELFF; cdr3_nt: TGTGCCAGCAGGGGACCCGGGACTAGCGGCACCGGGGAGCTGTTTTTT
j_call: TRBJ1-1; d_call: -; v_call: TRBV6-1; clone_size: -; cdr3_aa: CASSEIWGDQAEAFF; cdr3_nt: TGTGCCAGCAGTGAAATTTGGGGGGACCAGGCTGAAGCTTTCTTT
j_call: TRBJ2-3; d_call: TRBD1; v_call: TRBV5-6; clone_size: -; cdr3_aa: CASSLGGLTGGLNTQYF; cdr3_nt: TGTGCCAGCAGCTTGGGCGGGCTTACAGGGGGCTTGAATACGCAGTATTTT
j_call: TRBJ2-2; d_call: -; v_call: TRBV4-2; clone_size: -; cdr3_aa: CASSRQGTGELFF; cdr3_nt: TGTGCCAGCAGCCGGCAGGGCACCGGGGAGCTGTTTTTT
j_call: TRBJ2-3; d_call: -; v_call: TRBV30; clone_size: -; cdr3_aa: CAWGDGRSTDTQYF; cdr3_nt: TGTGCCTGGGGTGACGGCAGGAGCACAGATACGCAGTATTTT
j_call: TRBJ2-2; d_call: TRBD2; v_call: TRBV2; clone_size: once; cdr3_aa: CASSYGLAGDHGELFF; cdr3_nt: TGTGCCAGCAGTTACGGACTAGCGGGAGATCACGGGGAGCTGTTTTTT
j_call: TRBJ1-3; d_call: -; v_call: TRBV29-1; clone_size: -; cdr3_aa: CSVAGNGNTIYF; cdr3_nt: TGCAGCGTTGCAGGGAATGGAAACACCATATATTTT
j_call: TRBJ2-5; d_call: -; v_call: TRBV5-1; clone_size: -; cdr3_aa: CASRTNQETQYF; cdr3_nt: TGCGCCAGCAGGACCAATCAAGAGACCCAGTACTTC
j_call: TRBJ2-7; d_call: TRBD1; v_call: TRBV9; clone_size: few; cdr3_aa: CASSRTTGEDNEQYF; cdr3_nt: TGTGCCAGCAGCAGAACGACAGGGGAAGACAACGAGCAGTACTTC
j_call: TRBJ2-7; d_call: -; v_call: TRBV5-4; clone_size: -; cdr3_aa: CASSAGYTYEQYF; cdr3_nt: TGTGCCAGCAGCGCGGGTTACACCTACGAGCAGTACTTC
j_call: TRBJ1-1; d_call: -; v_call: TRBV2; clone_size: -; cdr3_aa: CASSGTGQPNTEAFF; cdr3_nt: TGTGCCAGCAGTGGAACCGGACAGCCGAACACTGAAGCTTTCTTT
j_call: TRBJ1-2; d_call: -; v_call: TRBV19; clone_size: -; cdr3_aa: CASSSRGYGYTF; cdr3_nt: TGTGCCAGTAGTAGCAGGGGCTATGGCTACACCTTC
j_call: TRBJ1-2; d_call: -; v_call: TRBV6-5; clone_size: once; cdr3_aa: CASSFGHSGYTF; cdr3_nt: TGTGCCAGCTCCTTTGGACACTCTGGCTACACCTTC
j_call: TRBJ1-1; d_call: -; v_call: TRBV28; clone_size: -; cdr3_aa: CASSPAAGPNTEAFF; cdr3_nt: TGTGCCAGCAGTCCGGCGGCGGGTCCGAACACTGAAGCTTTCTTT
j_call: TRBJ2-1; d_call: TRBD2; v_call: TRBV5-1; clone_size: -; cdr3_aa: CASSLGTSGKSSYNEQFF; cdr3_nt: TGCGCCAGCAGTCTCGGGACTAGCGGTAAGAGCTCCTACAATGAGCAGTTCTTC
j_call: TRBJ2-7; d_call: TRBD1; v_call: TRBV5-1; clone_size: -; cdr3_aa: CASSHGTGGFEQYF; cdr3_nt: TGCGCCAGCAGCCACGGGACAGGGGGCTTCGAGCAGTACTTC
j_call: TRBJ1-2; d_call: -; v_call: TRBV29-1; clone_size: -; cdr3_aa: CSVFGGPYGYTF; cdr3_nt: TGCAGCGTTTTTGGGGGGCCCTATGGCTACACCTTC
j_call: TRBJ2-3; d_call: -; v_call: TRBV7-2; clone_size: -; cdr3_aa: CASSPRFGDTQYF; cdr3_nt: TGTGCCAGCAGCCCGAGGTTTGGGGATACGCAGTATTTT
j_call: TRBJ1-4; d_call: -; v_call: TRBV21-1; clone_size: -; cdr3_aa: CATRPGQADEKLFF; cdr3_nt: TGTGCCACCAGACCGGGACAGGCTGATGAAAAACTGTTTTTT
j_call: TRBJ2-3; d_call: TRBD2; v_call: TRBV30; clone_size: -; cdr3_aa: CAWSVQGSGRVRRHF; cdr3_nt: TGTGCCTGGAGTGTACAGGGGAGCGGGAGGGTCCGCCGTCATTTT
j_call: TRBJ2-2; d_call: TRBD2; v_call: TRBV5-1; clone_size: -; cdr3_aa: CASSSSGSTGELFF; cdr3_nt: TGCGCCAGCAGCAGTAGCGGGAGTACTGGGGAGCTGTTTTTT
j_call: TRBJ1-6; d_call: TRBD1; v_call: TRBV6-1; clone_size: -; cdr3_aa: CASSVLANRGRNSPLHF; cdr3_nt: TGTGCCAGCAGTGTCCTCGCGAACAGGGGACGTAATTCACCCCTCCACTTT
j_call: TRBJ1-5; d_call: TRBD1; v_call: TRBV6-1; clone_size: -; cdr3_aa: CASGDRVRVQPQHF; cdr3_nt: TGTGCCAGCGGCGACAGGGTCAGGGTTCAGCCCCAGCATTTT
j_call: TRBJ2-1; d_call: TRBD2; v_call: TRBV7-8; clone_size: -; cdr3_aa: CASSMNIAGGFYEQFF; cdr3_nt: TGTGCCAGCAGCATGAATATAGCGGGAGGGTTCTATGAGCAGTTCTTC
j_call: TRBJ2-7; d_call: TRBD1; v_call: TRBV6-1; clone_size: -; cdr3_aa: CASSEARQGYEQYF; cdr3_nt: TGTGCCAGCAGTGAAGCCCGACAGGGCTACGAGCAGTACTTC
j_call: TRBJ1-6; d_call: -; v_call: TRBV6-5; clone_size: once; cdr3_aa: CASSYSTFGPLHF; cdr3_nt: TGTGCCAGCAGTTACTCCACCTTTGGACCCCTCCACTTT
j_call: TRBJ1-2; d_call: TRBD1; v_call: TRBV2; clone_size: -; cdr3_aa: CASRIDRDYGYTF; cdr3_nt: TGTGCCAGCAGGATAGACAGGGACTATGGCTACACCTTC
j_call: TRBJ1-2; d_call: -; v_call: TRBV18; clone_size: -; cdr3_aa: CASSRGVSEGYTF; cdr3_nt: TGTGCCAGCTCACGCGGGGTTTCGGAGGGCTACACCTTC
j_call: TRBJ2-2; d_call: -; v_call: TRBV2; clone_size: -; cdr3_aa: CASSEAQVRTNTGELFF; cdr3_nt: TGTGCCAGCAGTGAAGCGCAGGTCAGGACGAACACCGGGGAGCTGTTTTTT
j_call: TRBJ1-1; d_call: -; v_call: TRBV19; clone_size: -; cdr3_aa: CASSIHGENTEAFF; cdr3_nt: TGTGCCAGTAGTATACATGGGGAGAACACTGAAGCTTTCTTT
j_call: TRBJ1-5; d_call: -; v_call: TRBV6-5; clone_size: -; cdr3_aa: CASSYSQGGQPQHF; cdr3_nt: TGTGCCAGCAGTTACTCCCAGGGAGGGCAGCCCCAGCATTTT
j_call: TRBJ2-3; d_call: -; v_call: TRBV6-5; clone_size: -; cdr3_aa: CAVRPDSSTDTQYF; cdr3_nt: TGTGCCGTCCGCCCAGACTCTAGCACAGATACGCAGTATTTT
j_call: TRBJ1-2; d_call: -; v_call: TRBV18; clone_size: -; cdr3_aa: CASSPGGANYGYTF; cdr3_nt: TGTGCCAGCTCACCAGGGGGAGCTAACTATGGCTACACCTTC